This passage covers 5 T cell receptor beta chains from one sample sequenced in a study of T-cell reconstitution after alpha-beta-depleted transplantation in children (dated by TCRdb to 2016 to 2017). The treatment or condition label on this specimen signifies: allogeneic hematopoietic cell transplantation with graft depleted of TCRalphabeta T cells and CD19 B cells. Libraries were built with PCR. The sequencer was an Illumina HiSeq 2500. To normalize quantification of the TCRbeta repertoire, the TCR libraries were built with molecular barcoding that relied on unique molecular identifiers. Using fastp trimming at Q25 and MiXCR clonotype assembly, TCRdb reanalyzed the public sequencing data and kept in-frame beta chains. Duplicate CDR3 protein sequences are folded into a single record with the most common DNA and genes. For this sample there are some 600,000 distinct CDR3 sequences; approximately 13% appear just once. About 2.2% of the sample is held by the ten biggest clonotypes.

The material sequenced was PBMCs, mostly from graft donor cells, taken 360 days after TCRalphabeta/CD19-depleted stem cell transplant. These receptors all come from a male patient aged 10 to 17 who had a stem cell transplant for acute myeloid leukemia, so the T cells may come from the graft donor.

This clonotype has at least ten counts. This chain connects TRBV2 to TRBJ2-7; 10 bases match TRBD2. CDR1 is SNHLY, CDR2 FYNNEI, per germline. This CDR3 has 15 amino acids. V trimming: 3 bases; J trimming: 6 bases; junction bases outside the gene matches: 8. The CDR3 bases are TGTGCCAGCAGTGATCGGTCGGGACTAGCGTCCGAGCAGTACTTC. Protein sequence: CASSDRSGLASEQYF.

This clonotype was seen repeatedly, ten times or more. The chain carries TRBV7-6 and TRBJ1-1; D not certain. The germline CDR1 and CDR2 sequences are SGHVS and FNYEAQ. This CDR3 is built from 13 residues. V lost 0 bases and J 4 bases, leaving 6 bases between the germline ends. The CDR3 nucleotides read TGTGCCAGCAGCTTAGCACTGAGCACTGAAGCTTTCTTT. Amino acid sequence: CASSLALSTEAFF.

This clonotype was observed a few times. Here the CDR3 reads CASSVGTGEGVYGYTF. Here the CDR3 DNA reads TGTGCCAGCAGTGTCGGGACAGGGGAAGGAGTCTATGGCTACACCTTC. This sequence joins TRBV12-3 or TRBV12-4 and TRBJ1-2; 10 nucleotides line up with TRBD1. The CDR3 loop spans 16 amino acids. The V gene end was trimmed by 5 bases and the J gene end by 4 bases; junction bases not matched to a gene: 10.

This clonotype was counted between two and nine times. The gene calls are TRBV9 and TRBJ2-3; TRBD1 aligns across 9 bases. This CDR3 has 16 residues. Unmatched junction bases numbered 6, after V lost 2 bases and J lost 2 bases. CDR1 is SGDLS and CDR2 is YYNGEE in the germline V gene. CDR3 bases: TGTGCCAGCAGCGTCCGGACAGGGGTAACCACAGATACGCAGTATTTT. Translated: CASSVRTGVTTDTQYF.

This clonotype was detected once. The rearrangement links TRBV4-3 to TRBJ1-4; the D gene is possibly TRBD1 (5 bases). V was pared by 0 bases and J by 5 bases, with 13 bases between. Germline V gene lookup returns CDR1 LGHNA and CDR2 YSLEER. The length of the CDR3 is 16 residues. CDR3 loop: CASSQDLTALNEKLFF. The CDR3 nucleotides are TGCGCCAGCAGCCAAGATTTGACAGCCCTGAATGAAAAACTGTTTTTT.